This TCR beta chain was captured in a study of cytomegalovirus exposure and HLA in healthy donors. PCR amplification relied on 60 Vbeta primers (plus 13 Jbeta primers). Sequencing used immunoSEQ multiplex PCR; TCRdb keeps in-frame clones, though not all of them. Recorded for this sample: 70,000 or so clones. Per germline, CDR1 LNHDA and CDR2 SQIVND (reference sequence). This CDR3 spans 14 amino acids. V shed 3 bases and J shed 2 bases, with 11 bases lying between them. Input material: PBMCs. This chain uses TRBV19 with TRBJ2-7, with a possible D match to TRBD1 (6 bases). The clonotype originates from a man between 35 and 55 years old in good health and CMV-seronegative. The CDR3 reads CASSILKGAYEQYF. CDR3 nucleotides: TGTGCCAGTAGTATCCTAAAGGGGGCCTACGAGCAGTACTTC.